These 11 T cell receptor beta chains were sequenced from one sample in a study of identical twins. TCRdb passed the 5' RACE reads through MiXCR, listing each CDR3 protein once. The sample contains about 220,000 distinct CDR3 sequences, 7.5% of which appear only once. These data were likewise used in another study, on yellow fever vaccine responses in identical twins.

Material: memory (CD45RO+) T cells sorted from blood. These receptors were collected from a young woman in good health.

The chain joins TRBV5-1 to TRBJ2-3; TRBD1 is a possible D gene (7 bases). CDR1 is SGHRS and CDR2 is YFSETQ in the germline V gene. The CDR3 has 15 amino acids. The ends were cut back, 0 bases at V and 4 bases at J, with 12 bases in the middle. The CDR3 DNA reads as TGCGCCAGCAGCTTGGGACAGGGACTCCCAGATACGCAGTATTTT. Residues: CASSLGQGLPDTQYF.

This clonotype was observed a few times. The chain uses TRBV12-3 or TRBV12-4 and TRBJ1-2; a weak D match, TRBD1 (6 bases). This CDR3 has 14 amino acids. V was shortened by 3 bases and J by 2 bases, with 10 bases between the two germline ends. CDR3 DNA sequence: TGTGCCAGCAGTTTTAGAGGACAGAACTATGGCTACACCTTC. As protein: CASSFRGQNYGYTF.

This sequence joins TRBV6-2 or TRBV6-3 and TRBJ2-5; 8 positions agree with TRBD2. The germline gives CDR1 MNHEY, CDR2 SVGEGT. The CDR3 consists of 16 residues. With 1 base clipped from V and 0 bases from J, the junction kept 4 bases outside the gene matches. CDR3 amino acids: CASSYWLAGDQETQYF. CDR3 coding DNA: TGTGCCAGCAGTTACTGGCTAGCGGGTGACCAAGAGACCCAGTACTTC.

The chain combines TRBV11-3 with TRBJ2-1, with D uncertain. V was shortened by 6 bases and J by 0 bases, with 9 bases between the two germline ends. This CDR3 has 14 amino acids. In germline, CDR1 is SGHNT, CDR2 YENEEA. The CDR3 coding sequence is TGTGCCAGCAGGTCGCGGAGCTCCTACAATGAGCAGTTCTTC. Translated, it gives CASRSRSSYNEQFF.

This clonotype showed up just a few times. The chain recombines TRBV27 with TRBJ2-6, with D possibly TRBD1 on 5 matching bases. V shed 6 bases and J shed 2 bases, with 14 bases lying between them. CDR1 and CDR2 (germline): MNHEY, SMNVEV (reference sequence). CDR3 size: 16 residues. The CDR3 DNA sequence: TGTGCCAGCAGCGCGCGCAGGGTGCCTGGGGCCAACGTCCTGACTTTC. Translating it yields CASSARRVPGANVLTF.

This clonotype was picked up a small number of times. The chain joins TRBV4-1 to TRBJ2-7; D is unclear. The CDR3 sequence is 14 residues long. With 4 bases removed from V and 2 bases from J, the gap between germline ends came to 12 bases. The V gene's germline CDR1 is MGHRA and CDR2 YSYEKL. The chain's CDR3 is CASSRETLTYEQYF. CDR3 in DNA: TGCGCCAGCAGCCGTGAGACATTGACCTACGAGCAGTACTTC.

In this sample, this clonotype turned up a few times. V is TRBV13 and J is TRBJ2-5; D is uncertain. The CDR3 sequence is 12 residues long. Trimming removed 8 bases at V and 3 bases at J, with 10 bases between. Germline CDR1 reads PRHDT; CDR2 reads FYEKMQ (reference sequence). The CDR3, as DNA: TGTGCCAGCTCGGCGGCAGAAGAGACCCAGTACTTC. Amino acid sequence: CASSAAEETQYF.

This clonotype turned up a few times. The rearrangement links TRBV27 to TRBJ2-3; a weak D match, TRBD2 (6 bases). Germline V lookup: CDR1 MNHEY, CDR2 SMNVEV (reference sequence). V gave up 6 bases and J gave up 2 bases, with 12 bases separating them. CDR3 length equals 14 residues. The DNA of the CDR3 is TGTGCCAGCAGCCCGACTAGACTCACAGATACGCAGTATTTT. This translates into CASSPTRLTDTQYF.

This clonotype was seen at least ten times. The rearrangement uses TRBV4-1 and TRBJ2-2; 9 bases are shared with TRBD1. Per the germline V gene, CDR1 is MGHRA and CDR2 is YSYEKL. CDR3 length: 17 residues. Losses at the gene ends were 1 base for V and 5 bases for J; bases not matched to a gene: 8. DNA of the CDR3: TGCGCCAGCAGCCAAGCGAGGGACAGGGAGAGAACCGGGGAGCTGTTTTTT. It specifies CASSQARDRERTGELFF.

This clonotype was counted ten times or more. This rearrangement joins TRBV7-2 to TRBJ2-1, with D possibly being TRBD1 (6 bases). The CDR3 runs 15 residues. Per germline, CDR1 SGHTA and CDR2 FQGNSA. V lost 5 bases and J lost 7, with 18 bases in between. CDR3 sequence reads: CASSLPQGLKNEQFF. In nucleotides, the CDR3 is TGTGCCAGCAGCCTACCACAGGGTCTGAAGAATGAGCAGTTCTTC.

This clonotype has a count of ten or more. This chain links TRBV6-5 with TRBJ2-7; D remains ambiguous. Germline assignment: CDR1 MNHEY and CDR2 SVGAGI. V was cut by 2 bases and J by 5 bases, with 22 bases left in between. The CDR3 is 17 amino acids. This chain's CDR3 is CASSYPFATPDPHEQYF. In DNA, the CDR3 is TGTGCCAGCAGTTACCCCTTTGCTACCCCAGACCCTCACGAGCAGTACTTC.